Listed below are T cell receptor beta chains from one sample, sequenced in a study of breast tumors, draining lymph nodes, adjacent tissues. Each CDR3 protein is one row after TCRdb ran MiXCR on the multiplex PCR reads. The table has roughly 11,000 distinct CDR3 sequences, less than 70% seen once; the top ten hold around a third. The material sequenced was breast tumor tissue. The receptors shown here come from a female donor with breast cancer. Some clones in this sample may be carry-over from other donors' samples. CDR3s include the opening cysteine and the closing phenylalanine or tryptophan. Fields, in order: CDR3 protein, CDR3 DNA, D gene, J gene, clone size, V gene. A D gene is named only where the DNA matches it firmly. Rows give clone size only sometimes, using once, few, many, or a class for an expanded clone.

CDR3aa: CASSSNFLAGGTTDTQYF
CDR3nt: TGTGCCAGCAGCTCAAACTTTTTAGCGGGGGGGACCACAGATACGCAGTATTTT
d_gene: TRBD2
j_gene: TRBJ2-3
abundance: .
v_gene: TRBV9

CDR3aa: CSARESLTDTQYF
CDR3nt: TGCAGTGCTAGGGAAAGCTTGACAGATACGCAGTATTTT
d_gene: .
j_gene: TRBJ2-3
abundance: .
v_gene: TRBV20-1

CDR3aa: CASSIRGTGMGHSGNTIYF
CDR3nt: TGTGCCAGTAGTATTAGAGGGACAGGAATGGGCCACTCTGGAAACACCATATATTTT
d_gene: TRBD1
j_gene: TRBJ1-3
abundance: few
v_gene: TRBV19

CDR3aa: CASSQSRGGGTDTQYF
CDR3nt: TGTGCCAGCAGCCAGTCTAGGGGGGGAGGCACAGATACGCAGTATTTT
d_gene: .
j_gene: TRBJ2-3
abundance: .
v_gene: TRBV3-1

CDR3aa: CASSLQGNQETQYF
CDR3nt: TGTGCCAGCAGCTTACAGGGGAACCAAGAGACCCAGTACTTT
d_gene: .
j_gene: TRBJ2-5
abundance: once
v_gene: TRBV11-3

CDR3aa: CSASTGRKYDEQFF
CDR3nt: TGCAGTGCTAGTACCGGGCGTAAATACGATGAGCAGTTCTTC
d_gene: .
j_gene: TRBJ2-1
abundance: .
v_gene: TRBV20-1

CDR3aa: CASSLYSRSNEKLFF
CDR3nt: TGTGCCAGCAGCTTATATTCCAGATCAAATGAAAAACTGTTTTTT
d_gene: .
j_gene: TRBJ1-4
abundance: few
v_gene: TRBV7-9

CDR3aa: CASSENAASYQPQHF
CDR3nt: TGCGCCAGCAGTGAGAATGCGGCATCCTATCAGCCCCAGCATTTT
d_gene: .
j_gene: TRBJ1-5
abundance: .
v_gene: TRBV10-2

CDR3aa: CASSLGEPGTSYEQYF
CDR3nt: TGTGCCAGCAGCTTAGGGGAACCGGGGACCTCCTACGAGCAGTACTTC
d_gene: .
j_gene: TRBJ2-7
abundance: many
v_gene: TRBV7-8

CDR3aa: CASSFLMTSGRGGTDTQYF
CDR3nt: TGTGCCAGCAGTTTCTTGATGACTAGCGGGAGAGGAGGCACAGATACGCAGTATTTT
d_gene: TRBD2
j_gene: TRBJ2-3
abundance: .
v_gene: TRBV12-3/TRBV12-4

CDR3aa: CSLSETGELFF
CDR3nt: TGCAGCTTGTCTGAAACCGGGGAGCTGTTTTTT
d_gene: .
j_gene: TRBJ2-2
abundance: .
v_gene: TRBV29-1

CDR3aa: CASRQGEGGYTF
CDR3nt: TGTGCCAGCAGACAGGGTGAGGGTGGCTACACCTTC
d_gene: .
j_gene: TRBJ1-2
abundance: .
v_gene: TRBV6-6

CDR3aa: CASSAGRGSYNEQFF
CDR3nt: TGTGCCAGCAGTGCCGGGCGGGGCTCCTACAATGAGCAGTTCTTC
d_gene: .
j_gene: TRBJ2-1
abundance: .
v_gene: TRBV2

CDR3aa: CASSLAFGTGYGYTF
CDR3nt: TGTGCCAGCAGCTTGGCCTTTGGGACAGGGTATGGCTACACCTTC
d_gene: TRBD1
j_gene: TRBJ1-2
abundance: .
v_gene: TRBV5-4

CDR3aa: CASSLGGYSEQYF
CDR3nt: TGTGCCAGCAGTTTAGGGGGGTATAGCGAGCAGTACTTC
d_gene: .
j_gene: TRBJ2-7
abundance: once
v_gene: TRBV27

CDR3aa: CASSLGRSGGRTF
CDR3nt: TGTGCCAGCAGCCTCGGACGTAGTGGAGGCCGCACCTTC
d_gene: .
j_gene: TRBJ1-2
abundance: .
v_gene: TRBV12-3/TRBV12-4

CDR3aa: CASSPVPQGQFINYGYTF
CDR3nt: TGTGCCAGCTCACCGGTACCCCAGGGACAGTTTATAAACTATGGCTACACCTTC
d_gene: TRBD1
j_gene: TRBJ1-2
abundance: .
v_gene: TRBV18

CDR3aa: CASSLTVAGELFF
CDR3nt: TGTGCCAGCAGCCTGACAGTCGCCGGGGAGCTGTTTTTT
d_gene: .
j_gene: TRBJ2-2
abundance: many
v_gene: TRBV9

CDR3aa: CSAITGLGTNQPQHF
CDR3nt: TGCAGTGCAATAACAGGGCTAGGGACAAATCAGCCCCAGCATTTT
d_gene: .
j_gene: TRBJ1-5
abundance: once
v_gene: TRBV20-1

CDR3aa: CASKPDSGRDTGELFF
CDR3nt: TGTGCCAGCAAACCGGATAGCGGGAGAGACACCGGGGAGCTGTTTTTT
d_gene: TRBD2
j_gene: TRBJ2-2
abundance: .
v_gene: TRBV25-1

CDR3aa: CASTRDPGQGSPLHF
CDR3nt: TGTGCCAGCACCAGGGACCCAGGGCAGGGTTCACCCCTCCACTTT
d_gene: .
j_gene: TRBJ1-6
abundance: medium-sized
v_gene: TRBV27

CDR3aa: CSARSLAVVYEQYF
CDR3nt: TGCAGTGCCCGCAGTCTAGCGGTTGTTTACGAGCAGTACTTC
d_gene: TRBD2
j_gene: TRBJ2-7
abundance: .
v_gene: TRBV20-1

CDR3aa: CATQREGGGNEQFF
CDR3nt: TGTGCCACCCAGCGGGAGGGTGGTGGCAATGAGCAGTTCTTC
d_gene: TRBD2
j_gene: TRBJ2-1
abundance: few
v_gene: TRBV24-1

CDR3aa: CATRGGSENYGYTF
CDR3nt: TGTGCCACCCGCGGGGGGTCGGAAAACTATGGCTACACCTTC
d_gene: .
j_gene: TRBJ1-2
abundance: .
v_gene: TRBV6-5

CDR3aa: CASSLAGRRETQYF
CDR3nt: TGTGCCAGCAGCTTAGCGGGGAGACGAGAGACCCAGTACTTC
d_gene: .
j_gene: TRBJ2-5
abundance: .
v_gene: TRBV7-9